A selection of T cell receptor beta chains follows, all from one sample in a study of human T cells and chemical hapten exposure. In TCRdb, the RACE reads were re-called with MiXCR into one record per CDR3 protein. The table shows about 140,000 distinct CDR3 sequences, with 12% occurring only once. The starting material was whole blood, obtained in connection with sensitization to the hapten diphenylcyclopropenone (DPC). These receptors all stem from a woman in her forties or fifties with alopecia areata. Some clones in this sample may be carry-over from other donors' samples. Each CDR3 is given without its conserved first and last residue.

v_call: TRBV6-4
cdr3_aa: ASGRGKGTEAF

v_call: TRBV10-1
cdr3_aa: ASSDGLTDTQY

v_call: TRBV27
cdr3_aa: ASTQTSSYNEQF

v_call: TRBV10-2
cdr3_aa: ATGAGGGLQY

v_call: TRBV12-3/TRBV12-4
cdr3_aa: ASSPSPGQARWGYT

v_call: TRBV27
cdr3_aa: ATKGRDKNIQY

v_call: TRBV27
cdr3_aa: ASSFRNSQPQH

v_call: TRBV12-3/TRBV12-4
cdr3_aa: ASSNDRNYGYT

v_call: TRBV6-1
cdr3_aa: ASVIGGGVTEAF

v_call: TRBV11-3
cdr3_aa: ASSFSLVGYGYT

v_call: TRBV6-6
cdr3_aa: ASRPSGTGLQPQH

v_call: TRBV20-1
cdr3_aa: SVTGQGASYEQY

v_call: TRBV20-1
cdr3_aa: SASSGLGGYEQY

v_call: TRBV29-1
cdr3_aa: SVEMQTNGQY

v_call: TRBV7-2
cdr3_aa: ASSLGTGGPGGYT

v_call: TRBV20-1
cdr3_aa: SARDQGASNEKLF

v_call: TRBV20-1
cdr3_aa: SARPRGGAGGPHEQY

v_call: TRBV29-1
cdr3_aa: SVRTGPNYGYT

v_call: TRBV6-2/TRBV6-3
cdr3_aa: ASRLAGGTDTQY

v_call: TRBV12-3/TRBV12-4
cdr3_aa: ASSPGVREQY

v_call: TRBV3-1
cdr3_aa: ASSPGTVVAKNIQY

v_call: TRBV6-2/TRBV6-3
cdr3_aa: ASSYSGGGLNQPQH

v_call: TRBV6-2/TRBV6-3
cdr3_aa: ASSRTSGRGDTQY

v_call: TRBV25-1
cdr3_aa: ASSESIGVREQY

v_call: TRBV11-2
cdr3_aa: ASSLAASGGRNEQF

v_call: TRBV6-4
cdr3_aa: ASSEAPQG

v_call: TRBV6-5
cdr3_aa: ASSYSDRAGNTIY

v_call: TRBV10-3
cdr3_aa: AISEVVNTEAF

v_call: TRBV7-9
cdr3_aa: ASSPDSNNEQF

v_call: TRBV14
cdr3_aa: ASRRQGGTQY

v_call: TRBV6-6
cdr3_aa: ASSSRRVGAGTNEKLF

v_call: TRBV7-2
cdr3_aa: ASSLATGTAYGYT

v_call: TRBV7-9
cdr3_aa: ASSAHRGPVPNTEAF

v_call: TRBV7-9
cdr3_aa: ASSPGLAGPSSEQY

v_call: TRBV12-3/TRBV12-4
cdr3_aa: ASSGTARDEQF

v_call: TRBV27
cdr3_aa: ASSSPSGRYNEQF

v_call: TRBV7-2
cdr3_aa: ASSLPGQSSQPQH

v_call: TRBV7-9
cdr3_aa: ASSLLGSNQPQH

v_call: TRBV6-5
cdr3_aa: ASSLQGSTDTQY

v_call: TRBV2
cdr3_aa: ASSVAITFQETQY

v_call: TRBV20-1
cdr3_aa: SAREAGVSYEQY

v_call: TRBV11-2
cdr3_aa: ASSAGTGLRNEQF

v_call: TRBV6-5
cdr3_aa: ASSYVTATRKGPRETQY

v_call: TRBV29-1
cdr3_aa: SVAGQGRSYEQY

v_call: TRBV4-3
cdr3_aa: ASSQAGRGYNEQF

v_call: TRBV9
cdr3_aa: ASSVGGSRTDTQY

v_call: TRBV7-2
cdr3_aa: ASSLARGTNEKLF

v_call: TRBV5-1
cdr3_aa: ASSFRTGGSTDTQY

v_call: TRBV29-1
cdr3_aa: SVGQGYNSPLH

v_call: TRBV28
cdr3_aa: ASSLGSASRGLGGYT

v_call: TRBV7-6
cdr3_aa: ASSPSASSYNEQF

v_call: TRBV7-9
cdr3_aa: ASKEGGGNYGYT

v_call: TRBV6-2/TRBV6-3
cdr3_aa: ASSPPRGALAKNIQY

v_call: TRBV18
cdr3_aa: ASSPPFRGRGGNEQF

v_call: TRBV7-2
cdr3_aa: ASSLAPGPIVGNTIY